What follows is one TCR beta chain and its context. The authors' processing: Reference gene primer amplification in the assay estimated nucleated cell counts. The data were produced by immunoSEQ multiplex PCR, yet TCRdb's version contains in-frame clones alone and is incomplete. The DNA gave D and trimming, while V, J and clone size come from that table. In the table there are 200,000 to 250,000 clones, 83% of which are singletons. The record originates from a study of blood T cell repertoires in COVID-19. Study as a whole: The United States, Italy and Spain supplied acute and convalescent COVID-19 samples. T cells, B-cell-depleted T cells, or PBMCs provided the cDNA or gDNA that served as material.

V shed 2 bases and J shed 4 bases, with 15 bases lying between them. The CDR3 is 15 residues long. Germline V gene sequence: CDR1 SGHNT, CDR2 YYREEE (reference sequence). Sequencing input: peripheral blood. The receptor's source is a woman between 50 and 59 years old with acute or convalescent COVID-19. The chain is built from TRBV5-4 and TRBJ1-2; D is possibly TRBD1 (6 bases). Here the CDR3 DNA reads TGTGCCAGCAGCTTTGAAGGGGGGGGGAGCTATGGCTACACCTTC. Amino acid sequence: CASSFEGGGSYGYTF.